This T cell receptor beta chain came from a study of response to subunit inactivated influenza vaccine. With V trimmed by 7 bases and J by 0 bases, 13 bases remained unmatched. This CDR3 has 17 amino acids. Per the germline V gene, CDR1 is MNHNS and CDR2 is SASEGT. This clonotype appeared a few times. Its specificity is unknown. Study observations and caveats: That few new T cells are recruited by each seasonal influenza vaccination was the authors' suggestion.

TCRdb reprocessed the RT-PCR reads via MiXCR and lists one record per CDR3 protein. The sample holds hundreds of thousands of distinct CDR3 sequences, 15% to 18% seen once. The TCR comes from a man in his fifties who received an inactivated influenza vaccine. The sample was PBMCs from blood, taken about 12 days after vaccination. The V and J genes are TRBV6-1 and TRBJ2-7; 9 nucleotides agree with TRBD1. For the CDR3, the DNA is TGTGCCAGCAAACCCGGGACAGGGAAAACCCGCTCCTACGAGCAGTACTTC. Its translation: CASKPGTGKTRSYEQYF.